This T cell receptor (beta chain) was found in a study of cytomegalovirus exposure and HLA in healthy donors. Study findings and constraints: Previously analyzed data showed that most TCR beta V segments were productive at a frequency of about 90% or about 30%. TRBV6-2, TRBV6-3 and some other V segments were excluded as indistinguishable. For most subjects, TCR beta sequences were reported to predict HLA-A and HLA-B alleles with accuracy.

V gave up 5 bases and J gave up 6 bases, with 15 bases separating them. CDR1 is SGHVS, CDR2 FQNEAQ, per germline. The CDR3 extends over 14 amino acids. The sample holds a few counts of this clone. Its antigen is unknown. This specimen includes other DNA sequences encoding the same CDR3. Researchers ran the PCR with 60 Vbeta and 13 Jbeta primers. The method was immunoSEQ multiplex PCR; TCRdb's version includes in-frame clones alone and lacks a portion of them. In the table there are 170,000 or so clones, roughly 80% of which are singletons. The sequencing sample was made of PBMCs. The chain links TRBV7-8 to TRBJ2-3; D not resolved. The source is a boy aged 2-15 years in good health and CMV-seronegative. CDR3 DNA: TGTGCCAGCAGCGAGCGTCTGGATCCCGATACGCAGTATTTT. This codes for CASSERLDPDTQYF.